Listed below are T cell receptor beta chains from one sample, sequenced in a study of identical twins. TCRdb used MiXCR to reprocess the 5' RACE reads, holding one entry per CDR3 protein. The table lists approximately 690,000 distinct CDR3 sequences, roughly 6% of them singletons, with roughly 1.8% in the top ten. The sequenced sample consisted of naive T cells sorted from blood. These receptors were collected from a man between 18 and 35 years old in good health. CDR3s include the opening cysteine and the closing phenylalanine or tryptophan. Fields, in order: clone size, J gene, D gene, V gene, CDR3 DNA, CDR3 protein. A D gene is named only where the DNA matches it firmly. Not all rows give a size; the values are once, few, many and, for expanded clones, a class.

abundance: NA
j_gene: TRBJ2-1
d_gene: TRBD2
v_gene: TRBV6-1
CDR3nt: TGTGCCAGCAGAAGCGGGGAGGCCGGGAACAATGAGCAGTTCTTC
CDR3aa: CASRSGEAGNNEQFF

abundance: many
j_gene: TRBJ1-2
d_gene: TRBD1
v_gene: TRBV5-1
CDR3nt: TGCGCCAGCAGCCCAGGGACAGGGCTCGACTATGGCTACACCTTC
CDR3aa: CASSPGTGLDYGYTF

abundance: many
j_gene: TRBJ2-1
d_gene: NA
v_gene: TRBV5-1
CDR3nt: TGCGCCAGCAGCTTGGACAGGGACAATGAGCAGTTCTTC
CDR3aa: CASSLDRDNEQFF

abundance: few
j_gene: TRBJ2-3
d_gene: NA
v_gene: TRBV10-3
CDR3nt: TGTGCCATCAGGGTAGCGGGCACAGATACGCAGTATTTT
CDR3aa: CAIRVAGTDTQYF

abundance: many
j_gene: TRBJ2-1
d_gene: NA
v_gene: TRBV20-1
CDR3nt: TGCAGTGCTAGAGACCGGGACCGTGGTTTACATGAGCAGTTCTTC
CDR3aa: CSARDRDRGLHEQFF

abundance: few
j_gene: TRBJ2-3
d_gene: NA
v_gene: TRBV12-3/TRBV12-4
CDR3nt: TGTGCCAGCAGTTTAACCAGGGTTGGAGATACGCAGTATTTT
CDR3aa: CASSLTRVGDTQYF

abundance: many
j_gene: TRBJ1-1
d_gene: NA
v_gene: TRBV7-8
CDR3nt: TGTGCCAGCAGCACACATGCAGGGGCGTACACTGAAGCTTTCTTT
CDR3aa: CASSTHAGAYTEAFF

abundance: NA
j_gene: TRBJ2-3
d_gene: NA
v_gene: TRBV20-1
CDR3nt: TGCAGTGCTAGAGACGGGGGCGATACGCAGTATTTT
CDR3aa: CSARDGGDTQYF

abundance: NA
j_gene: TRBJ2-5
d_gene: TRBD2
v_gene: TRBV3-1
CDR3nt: TGTGCCAGCAGCCAAGAGGGGGGGAACGAAGAGACCCAGTACTTC
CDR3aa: CASSQEGGNEETQYF

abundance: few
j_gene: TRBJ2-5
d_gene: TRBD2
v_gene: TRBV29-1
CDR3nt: TGCAGCGTGGGGACTAGCGGGAGTGGGGAGACCCAGTACTTC
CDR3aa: CSVGTSGSGETQYF

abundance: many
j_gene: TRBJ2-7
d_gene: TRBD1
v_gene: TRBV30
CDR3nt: TGTGCCTGGTCTACGGGGACAGGGGTTTACGAGCAGTACTTC
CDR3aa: CAWSTGTGVYEQYF

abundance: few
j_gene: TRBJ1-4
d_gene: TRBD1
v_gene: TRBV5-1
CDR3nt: TGCGCCAGCAGCTTGGGCCGAGGACAGGCTCCGAATGAAAAACTGTTTTTT
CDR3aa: CASSLGRGQAPNEKLFF

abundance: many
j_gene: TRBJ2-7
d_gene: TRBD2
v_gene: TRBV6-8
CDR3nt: TGTGCCAGCAGTTTGGGACTAGTGTTAAGGGAGCAGTACTTC
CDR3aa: CASSLGLVLREQYF

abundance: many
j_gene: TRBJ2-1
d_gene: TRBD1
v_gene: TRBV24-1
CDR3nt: TGTGCCACCAGTGACCCTGGGGGACAGGCCTACAATGAGCAGTTCTTC
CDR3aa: CATSDPGGQAYNEQFF

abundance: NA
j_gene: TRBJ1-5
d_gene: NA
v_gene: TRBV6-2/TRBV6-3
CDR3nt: TGTGCCAGCAGCCCCCCAGGTCCGGCGGGCAATCAGCCCCAGCATTTT
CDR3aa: CASSPPGPAGNQPQHF

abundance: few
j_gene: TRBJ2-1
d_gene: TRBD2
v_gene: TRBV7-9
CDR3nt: TGTGCCAGCAGCTTCGGGACTAGCCAGTTCTTC
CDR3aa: CASSFGTSQFF

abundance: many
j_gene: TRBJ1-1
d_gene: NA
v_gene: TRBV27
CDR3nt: TGTGCCAGCAGGCTCCTGGGTACCACTGAAGCTTTCTTT
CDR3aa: CASRLLGTTEAFF

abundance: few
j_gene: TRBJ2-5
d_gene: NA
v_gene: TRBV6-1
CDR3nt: TGTGCCAGCAGCAACGAGTACCGGGGGACCCAGTACTTC
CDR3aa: CASSNEYRGTQYF

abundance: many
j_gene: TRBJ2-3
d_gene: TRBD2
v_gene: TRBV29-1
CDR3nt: TGCAGCACGGGGGGAAGGGAAACGCAGTATTTT
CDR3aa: CSTGGRETQYF

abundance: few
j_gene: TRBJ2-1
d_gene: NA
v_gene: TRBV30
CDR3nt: TGTGCCTGGAGTGTAGGGGGTAGGAGCTCCTACAATGAGCAGTTCTTC
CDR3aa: CAWSVGGRSSYNEQFF

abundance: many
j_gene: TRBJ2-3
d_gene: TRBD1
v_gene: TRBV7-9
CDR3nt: TGTGCCAGCAGCCACGCCGGGACAGGGTTAGGAGATACGCAGTATTTT
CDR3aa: CASSHAGTGLGDTQYF

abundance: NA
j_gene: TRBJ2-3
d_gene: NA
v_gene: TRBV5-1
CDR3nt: TGCGCCAGCACCCTCGCGCCCGGTTACGCAGATACGCAGTATTTT
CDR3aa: CASTLAPGYADTQYF

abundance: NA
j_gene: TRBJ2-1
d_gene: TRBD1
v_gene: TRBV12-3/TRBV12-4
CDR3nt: TGTGCCAGCAGTTTTTCAGGGGGCTTTTACAATGAGCAGTTCTTC
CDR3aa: CASSFSGGFYNEQFF

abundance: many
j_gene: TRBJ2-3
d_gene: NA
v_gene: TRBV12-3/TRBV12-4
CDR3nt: TGTGCCAGCAGAGTTAGCGCTGTCACAGATACGCAGTATTTT
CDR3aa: CASRVSAVTDTQYF

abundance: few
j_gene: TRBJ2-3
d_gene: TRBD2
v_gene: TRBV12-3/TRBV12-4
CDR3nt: TGTGCCAGCAGCCCGCTGAGCGGGAGTACGCAGTATTTT
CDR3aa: CASSPLSGSTQYF

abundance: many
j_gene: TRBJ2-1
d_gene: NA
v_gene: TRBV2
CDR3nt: TGTGCCAGAGGCTGGGGGGCCGATGAGCAGTTCTTC
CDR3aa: CARGWGADEQFF

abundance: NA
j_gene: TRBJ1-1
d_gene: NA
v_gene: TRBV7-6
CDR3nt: TGTGCCAGCAGCTTACGAGTTAAAGGGGACACTGAAGCTTTCTTT
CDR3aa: CASSLRVKGDTEAFF

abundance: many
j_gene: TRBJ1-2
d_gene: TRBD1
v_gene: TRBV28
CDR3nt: TGTGCCAGCAGTTTATCGGCCCCGGGACAGCGCTCCTATGGCTACACCTTC
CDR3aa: CASSLSAPGQRSYGYTF

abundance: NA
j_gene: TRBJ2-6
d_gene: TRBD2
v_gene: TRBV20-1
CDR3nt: TGCAGTGCCAGGACCGTTTGGAGCGGGGGGGTATCTGGGGCCAACGTCCTGACTTTC
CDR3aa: CSARTVWSGGVSGANVLTF

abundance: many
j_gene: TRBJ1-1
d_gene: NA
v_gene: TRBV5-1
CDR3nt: TGCGCCAGCAGCTTTCAGGGATCGCACACTGAAGCTTTCTTT
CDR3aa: CASSFQGSHTEAFF

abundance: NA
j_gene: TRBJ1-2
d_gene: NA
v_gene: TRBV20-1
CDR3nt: TGCAGTGCTAGAGATCTCTCAGGGGCAAACTATGGCTACACCTTC
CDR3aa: CSARDLSGANYGYTF

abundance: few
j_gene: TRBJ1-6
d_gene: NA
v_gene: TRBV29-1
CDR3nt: TGCAGCGTTGATGTCCCACCCCTCCACTTT
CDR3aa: CSVDVPPLHF

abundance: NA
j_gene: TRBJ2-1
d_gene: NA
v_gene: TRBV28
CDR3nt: TGTGCCAGCAGCTTCCCGGGGCAGCCCTACAATGAGCAGTTCTTC
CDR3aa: CASSFPGQPYNEQFF

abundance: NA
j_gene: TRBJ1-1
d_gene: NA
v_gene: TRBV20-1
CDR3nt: TGCAGTGCTAGAGCGGACTCCAACACTGAAGCTTTCTTT
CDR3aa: CSARADSNTEAFF

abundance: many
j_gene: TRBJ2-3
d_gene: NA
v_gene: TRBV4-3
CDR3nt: TGCGCCAGCAGCCAAGGAGCAGTTACGGCCCATAGCACAGATACGCAGTATTTT
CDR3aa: CASSQGAVTAHSTDTQYF

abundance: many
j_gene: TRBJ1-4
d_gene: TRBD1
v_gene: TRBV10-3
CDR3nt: TGTGCCATCAGTGACCCGAGGGACAGGGAAAAACTGTTTTTT
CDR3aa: CAISDPRDREKLFF

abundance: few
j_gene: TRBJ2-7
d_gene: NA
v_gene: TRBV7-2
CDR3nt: TGTGCCAGCAGTCGAGAGGGGAGGACCCCGGGGGTCGAGCAGTACTTC
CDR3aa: CASSREGRTPGVEQYF

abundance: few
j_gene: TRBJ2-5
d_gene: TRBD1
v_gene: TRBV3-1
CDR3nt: TGTGCCAGCAGCCAAGGGACAGGGAAAGAGACCCAGTACTTC
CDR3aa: CASSQGTGKETQYF

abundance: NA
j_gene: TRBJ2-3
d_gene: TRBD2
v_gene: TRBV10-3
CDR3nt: TGTGCCATCAGGGGATGGGGTAGCGGGAGATTACAAAACACAGATACGCAGTATTTT
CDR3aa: CAIRGWGSGRLQNTDTQYF

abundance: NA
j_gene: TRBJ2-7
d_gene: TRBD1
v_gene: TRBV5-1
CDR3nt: TGCGCCAGCAGCTTCGGGACAGTGGTCTACGAGCAGTACTTC
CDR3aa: CASSFGTVVYEQYF

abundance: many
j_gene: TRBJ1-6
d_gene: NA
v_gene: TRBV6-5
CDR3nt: TGTGCCAGCAGTTCCCCGGGCATTGGGGGGCACCTCCACTTT
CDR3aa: CASSSPGIGGHLHF

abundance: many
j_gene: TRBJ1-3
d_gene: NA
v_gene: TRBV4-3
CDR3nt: TGCGCCAGCAGCCAAGTGAATATAGGAAACACCATATATTTT
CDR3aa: CASSQVNIGNTIYF

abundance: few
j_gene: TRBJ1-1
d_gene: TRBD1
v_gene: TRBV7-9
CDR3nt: TGTGCCAGCAGCTTAGGGACAGGTTTGGACACTGAAGCTTTCTTT
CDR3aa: CASSLGTGLDTEAFF

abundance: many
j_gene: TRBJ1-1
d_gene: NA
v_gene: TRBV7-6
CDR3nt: TGTGCCAGCAGCAAAACGCTAGGGCCGAACACTGAAGCTTTCTTT
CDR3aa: CASSKTLGPNTEAFF

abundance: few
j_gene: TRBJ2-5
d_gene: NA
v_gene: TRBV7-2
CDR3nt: TGTGCCAGCAGCGCCGACGGACAGTTCGGGGAGACCCAGTACTTC
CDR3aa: CASSADGQFGETQYF

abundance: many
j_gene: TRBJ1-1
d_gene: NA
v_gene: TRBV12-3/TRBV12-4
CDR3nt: TGTGCCAGCAGTTTTTGGGAGATGGAAGCTTTCTTT
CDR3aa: CASSFWEMEAFF

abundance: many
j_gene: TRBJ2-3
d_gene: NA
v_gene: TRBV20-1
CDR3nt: TGCAGTGCTAGAGATCTCGTAGACGCTAGCACAGATACGCAGTATTTT
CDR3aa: CSARDLVDASTDTQYF

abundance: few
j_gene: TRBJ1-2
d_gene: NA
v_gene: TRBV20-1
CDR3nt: TGCAGTGCTCCCAACTATGGCTACACCTTC
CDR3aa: CSAPNYGYTF

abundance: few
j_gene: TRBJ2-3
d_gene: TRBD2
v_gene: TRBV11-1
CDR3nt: TGTGCCAGCAGCTTAAGTTCCCTAGCGGGAGGGCCTGGAAGCACAGATACGCAGTATTTT
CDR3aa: CASSLSSLAGGPGSTDTQYF

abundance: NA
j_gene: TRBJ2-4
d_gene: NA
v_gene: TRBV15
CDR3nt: TGTGCCACCAGCAAGGTCGAAAACATTCAGTACTTC
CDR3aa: CATSKVENIQYF

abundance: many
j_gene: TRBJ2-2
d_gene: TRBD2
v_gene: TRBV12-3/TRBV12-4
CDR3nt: TGTGCCAGCAGTTTCGGTTTAGCGGGAGGGTCATACAACACCGGGGAGCTGTTTTTT
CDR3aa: CASSFGLAGGSYNTGELFF

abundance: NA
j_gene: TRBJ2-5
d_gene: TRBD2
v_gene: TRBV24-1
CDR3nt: TGTGCCACCAGTGACTCAACTTTAGCGGGGTCGGCGTTTGGGACCCAGTACTTC
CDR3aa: CATSDSTLAGSAFGTQYF

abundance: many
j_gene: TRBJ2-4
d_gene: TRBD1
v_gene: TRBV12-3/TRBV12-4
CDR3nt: TGTGCCAGCAGTCTAGCGACAGGGGGTCTTCAGTACTTC
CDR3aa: CASSLATGGLQYF

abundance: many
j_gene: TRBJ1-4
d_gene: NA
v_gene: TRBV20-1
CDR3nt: TGCAGTGCGGATAGAGGGGAAAAACTGTTTTTT
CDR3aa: CSADRGEKLFF